This T cell receptor (beta chain) was recovered during a study of T cell responses to AZD1222 COVID-19 vaccine (dated by TCRdb to the early 2020s). With regard to the full study: TCR sequencing covered 233 trial participants: some 210 given two doses of AZD1222 and about 26 given two doses of MenACWY control vaccine. Trial participants were enrolled into age subgroups of 18-55, 56-69 and 70-plus years, which contained approximately 150, 28 and 58 TCR-sequenced participants, respectively.

Study-level results and caveats: Participants were mostly white British, with more females than males. The authors suggested clonal diversity may have been underestimated. In the small 56-69-year group, the increase in depth fell short of significance, most likely because of low power. The whole spike protein was spanned by vaccine-associated CD4 TCRs, and dominant responses were seen in regions 160-218 and 743-854. After two AZD1222 doses, spike-specific TCR breadth and depth were significantly higher than at day 0 and than in MenACWY recipients. Because no day 14 peak-response samples were available, the repertoires could be characterized only after the peak T cell response. Reportedly, almost half of the unique spike-specific TCRs recognized epitopes lying outside the regions that are mutated in the B.1.351 and B.1.1.7 variants. Only five to seven AZD1222 recipients were SARS-CoV-2 seropositive at baseline, limiting conclusions about previously exposed vaccinees.

The CDR3 runs 13 residues from the cysteine to the phenylalanine. Just the 39-base CDR3 DNA is kept, in frame starting at base 1. V is pared back by 3 bases and J by 7 bases, with 13 bases lying between the germline termini. Note on this clone: Which antigen it targets is not known. Per-base quality was not reported, and no clone a single base away is much larger than it.

The meaning of the sample's time point label: about 28 days (+/-7) after the second vaccine dose. AZD1222 recipients given second doses at about 4 weeks or at about 12 weeks were pooled, since spike-specific TCR depth and breadth were not found to differ between the two schedules. Samples from vaccinated people were obtained from the UK trials COV001 and COV002, which included a single-blind randomized controlled phase 2/3 trial of AZD1222 (ChAdOx1 nCoV-19) in healthy adults. Trial participant PBMC samples were collected at day 0 and day 28 after the second dose for TCRbeta chain sequencing. The CDR3 regions of human TCRbeta chains were subjected to immunosequencing. From the authors' description of their analysis: TCRs in the repertoires were compared against a reference library of SARS-CoV-2-specific TCRs that had been generated with the MIRA antigen-specificity platform. Breadth was defined as the fraction of unique TCRs that were SARS-CoV-2-associated, and depth was defined as the fraction of total T cells that were SARS-CoV-2-associated. Each spike-specific TCR was assigned to its reactive spike region and to a CD4 or CD8 class using the MIRA data. Log10-transformed breadth and depth values were compared by one-way ANOVA with Sidak's multiple comparisons tests. TCRdb took this table from immuneACCESS and kept in-frame rearrangements with V and J called. Such tables lack part of the clones; where checked against another copy, unresolved V genes explain under half of the gap, and the rest is unexplained. V and J calls and clone size are those listed in that table; D and trimming were worked out from the DNA. Across this sample there are about 140,000 clones, with around nine tenths seen only once. The ten largest make up about 4% of the sample.

The sample consisted of peripheral blood, taken 28 days after the second AZD1222 dose. The chain uses TRBV12-3 or TRBV12-4 and TRBJ2-7, and TRBD2 may be the D gene, going by 6 matching bases. The receptor was isolated from an adult who received the AZD1222 COVID-19 vaccine. Here is the DNA: TGTGCCAGCAGTTTGGCCGGGAGTCGGGAGCAGTACTTC. This sequence encodes CASSLAGSREQYF.